This TCR beta chain is drawn from a study of shared clonotypes between healthy human individuals. CD45RO-negative CD8 cells positively selected for CCR7 made up the naive population, which excluded terminally differentiated effector memory CD45RA+ cells. The germline gives CDR1 SGHRS, CDR2 YFSETQ. The germline V and J ends were trimmed by 1 base and 1 base, with 11 bases remaining between them. The CDR3 covers 15 residues. Generated by immunoSEQ multiplex PCR, the TCRdb table keeps only in-frame clones and is missing some. The sample lists about 580,000 clones; roughly 98% were seen once. The TCR was taken from a man aged 25 to 40 in good health. The sample consisted of naive CD8+ T cells sorted from blood. The chain carries TRBV5-1 and TRBJ1-1; no clear D gene. DNA for the CDR3: TGCGCCAGCAGCTTGAGGGTGGCGGGGAACACTGAAGCTTTCTTT. Translated, it gives CASSLRVAGNTEAFF.